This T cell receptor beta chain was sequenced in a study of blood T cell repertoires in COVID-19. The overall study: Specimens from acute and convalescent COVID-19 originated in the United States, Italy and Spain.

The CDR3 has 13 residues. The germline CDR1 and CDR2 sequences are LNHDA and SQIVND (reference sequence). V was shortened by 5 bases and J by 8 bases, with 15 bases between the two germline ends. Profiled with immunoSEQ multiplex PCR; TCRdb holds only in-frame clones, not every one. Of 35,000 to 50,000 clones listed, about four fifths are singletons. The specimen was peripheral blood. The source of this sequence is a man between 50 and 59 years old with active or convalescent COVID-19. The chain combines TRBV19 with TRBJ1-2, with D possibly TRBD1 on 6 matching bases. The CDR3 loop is CASSGSQGYGYTF. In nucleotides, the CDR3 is TGTGCCAGTAGTGGGTCCCAGGGGTACGGCTACACCTTC.